The text below deals with one T cell receptor (beta chain). The antigen remains unidentified. This may stem from a read error, because a much larger clone lies one nucleotide away. This sample was included in a study of blood T cells in healthy people across ages. Every donor gave approximately 10 milliliters of peripheral blood. Overall study results and limits: In the absence of known donor CMV status, changes in expanded clonotypes were possibly confounded.

Alongside a J-beta primer mix, a sample-barcoded 5' primer served in a second PCR lasting about 7 to 11 cycles. Paired-end reads containing CDR3 totaled no fewer than 2.5 million for each sample. TCRdb re-analysed the 5' RACE reads in MiXCR, keeping a single row per CDR3 protein. Of about 650,000 distinct CDR3 sequences listed, approximately 29% are singletons. CDR3 length equals 13 residues. J was trimmed by 11 bases and V by 5 bases; bases with no gene match: 10. Germline CDR1 and CDR2: MNHEY and SVGAGI. The sample was blood. The J gene is TRBJ2-5, the V gene TRBV6-5, with TRBD1 matching 8 bases. This clonotype originated in a woman older than 75 in good health. The CDR3 bases are TGTGCCAGCAGTCGACAGGGGCGCAATGAGCAGTACTTC. This sequence encodes CASSRQGRNEQYF.